This T cell receptor delta chain comes out of a study of gamma-delta T cells after stem cell transplantation. The germline V gene encodes CDR1 GEAIGNYY and CDR2 EKD. CDR3 length: 18 amino acids. V lost 0 bases to trimming and J lost 0 bases, with 19 bases between them. This clone is labeled as medium-sized. TCRdb fed the RT-PCR reads into CATT to redo clone calling. The sample has a few thousand delta-chain clones, roughly 3% seen once. Sequencing was carried out using gamma-delta T cells. The rearrangement joins TRDV2 to TRDJ1; D might be TRDD3 (6 bases). This clonotype was obtained from a human donor. It is not recorded whose cells these are; they may come from a transplant donor. CDR3 in DNA: TGTGCCTGTGACACCGTCGACCGTGGGGGCTTCGACACCGATAAACTCATCTTT. Amino acid sequence: CACDTVDRGGFDTDKLIF.